The 3 T cell receptor beta chains below were found in one sample sequenced in a study of vaccination and CD4 T cells after COVID-19 (dated 2022 in TCRdb). The library came from PCR. These reads were obtained on an Illumina iSeq 100. DNA from cultured CD4+ T cells was subjected to TCR sequencing with the Oncomine TCR Beta short-read assay at the Johns Hopkins FTIC core. The raw public data were reprocessed by TCRdb itself: fastp quality trimming at Q25, MiXCR clonotype calling, in-frame beta chains only. Every distinct CDR3 protein forms one entry, paired with its most common genes and DNA. Across this sample there are over 10,000 distinct CDR3 sequences, with about half seen only once. Approximately 28% of the sample is held by the ten biggest clonotypes. No antigens are known for them. What the treatment or condition label conveys for this sample: roughly nine-day PBMC culture with coronavirus spike peptide pools or control peptides (ViraFEST assay).

Sample: CD4+ T cells from blood, cultured in vitro. These TCRs come from a human donor who had recovered from COVID-19.

The chain carries TRBV28 and TRBJ1-2, with D perhaps matching TRBD1 (5 bases). Germline CDR1 is MDHEN and CDR2 is SYDVKM. The CDR3 spans 16 residues. V lost 5 bases, J lost 4 bases, and 20 bases lay in between. CDR3 in amino acids: CASSQSGAESLYGYTF. CDR3 coding DNA: TGTGCCAGCAGTCAATCCGGGGCCGAATCTCTCTATGGCTACACCTTC.

The chain is built from TRBV2 and TRBJ2-7; 12 bases are shared with TRBD1. V was clipped by 7 bases and J by 3 bases; unmatched bases: 4. Per the germline V gene, CDR1 is SNHLY and CDR2 is FYNNEI. The CDR3 runs to 14 residues. CDR3 coding DNA: TGTGCCAGCAAGGGACAGGGGGCGGTCTACGAGCAGTACTTC. Translating it yields CASKGQGAVYEQYF.

This clonotype came up a few times. The chain is built from TRBV6-1 and TRBJ2-2; 9 bases are shared with TRBD2. The CDR3 runs 15 residues. Trimming removed 5 bases from V and 5 bases from J; junction bases left unmatched: 6. Germline CDR1 reads MNHNS; CDR2 reads SASEGT. For the CDR3, the DNA is TGTGCCAGCAGTCCTTACAGCGGGAGGACCGGGGAGCTGTTTTTT. This translates into CASSPYSGRTGELFF.